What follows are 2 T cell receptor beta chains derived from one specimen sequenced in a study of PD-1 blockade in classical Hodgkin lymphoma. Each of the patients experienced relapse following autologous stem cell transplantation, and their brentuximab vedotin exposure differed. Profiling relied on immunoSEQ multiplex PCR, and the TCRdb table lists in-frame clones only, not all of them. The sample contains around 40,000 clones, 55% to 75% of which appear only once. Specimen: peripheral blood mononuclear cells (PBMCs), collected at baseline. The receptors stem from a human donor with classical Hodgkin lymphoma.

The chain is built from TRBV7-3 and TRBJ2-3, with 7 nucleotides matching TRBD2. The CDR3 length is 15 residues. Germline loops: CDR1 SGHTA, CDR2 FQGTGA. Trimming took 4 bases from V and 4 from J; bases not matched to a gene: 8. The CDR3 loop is CASSSLGGRSDTQYF. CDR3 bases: TGTGCCAGCAGCTCCTTGGGCGGGAGATCAGATACGCAGTATTTT.

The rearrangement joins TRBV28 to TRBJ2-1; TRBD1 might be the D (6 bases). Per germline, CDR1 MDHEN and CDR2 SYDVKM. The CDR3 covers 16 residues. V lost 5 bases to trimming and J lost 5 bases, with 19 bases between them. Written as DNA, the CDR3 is TGTGCCAGCAGTCCCGAGGGGGAGTTCAAAAACAATGAGCAGTTCTTC. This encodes CASSPEGEFKNNEQFF.